Detailed here is one T cell receptor (beta chain). The protocol was immunoSEQ multiplex PCR, while the TCRdb copy is restricted to in-frame clones and leaves out a portion. The table includes some 240,000 clones, 65% to 90% detected once. The data are from a study of blood T cell repertoires in COVID-19. Study details: The United States, Italy and Spain supplied acute and convalescent COVID-19 samples. In each case, the material was cDNA or gDNA derived from T cells, B-cell-depleted T cells, or PBMCs.

The V and J ends lost 4 bases and 5 bases respectively, with 8 bases between them. CDR1 and CDR2 from the germline V gene are KGHDR and SFDVKD. The CDR3 extends over 13 amino acids. The receptor was derived from a woman in her seventies with COVID-19, enrolled during active disease. Material: peripheral blood. The rearrangement uses TRBV24-1 and TRBJ1-5; no definite D call. Here the CDR3 DNA reads TGTGCCACCAGTGACGGCCGGGATCAGCCCCAGCATTTT. It codes for CATSDGRDQPQHF.